The clone carrying this T cell receptor beta chain was found many times. What it binds is not known. The 5'RACE template-switching step produced TCR cDNA and added a universal primer site and UMIs. TCRdb reanalysed the 5' RACE reads using MiXCR and keeps one entry per CDR3 protein. Of 200,000 to 300,000 distinct CDR3 sequences in the sample, around 6.7% were seen once. The source of the sample is a study of T cells after yellow fever vaccination. CDR3 length: 14 residues. In germline, CDR1 is SGHRS, CDR2 YFSETQ. V was clipped by 4 bases and J by 5 bases; unmatched bases: 5. General study points: Faster peaking, at day 5 versus 15, marked a secondary response that was weaker.

This receptor was identified in a man aged 30 to 45 who received the YFV17D yellow fever vaccine. The chain carries TRBV5-1 and TRBJ2-4; the match to TRBD2 covers 8 bases. Sequenced here: CD4+ T cells sorted from PBMCs, sampled on the day of the yellow fever booster vaccination. CDR3 coding DNA: TGCGCCAGCAGCCCCGGACTAGCTGAAAACATTCAGTACTTC. Translating gives CASSPGLAENIQYF.